The 15 T cell receptor beta chains below all came from one sample that was sequenced in a study of long-term antiretroviral therapy in people with HIV. A v3.0 immunoSEQ assay was performed at survey level. Sequencing used immunoSEQ multiplex PCR; TCRdb keeps in-frame clones, though not all of them. The sample has fewer than 35,000 clones, roughly 80% seen once. Sequenced here: unsorted PBMCs, sampled 2.9 years after starting antiretroviral therapy. The receptors come from a man between 45 and 60 years old with HIV.

Relative to its sample, this clone is medium-sized. The J gene is TRBJ1-1, the V gene TRBV6-5; D gene unclear. V dropped 8 bases and J dropped 1 base, with 8 bases sitting between them. Germline V CDR1 and CDR2: MNHEY, SVGAGI. There are 12 residues in the CDR3. DNA for the CDR3: TGTGCCAGCCGCACACAGAACACTGAAGCTTTCTTT. The encoded protein is CASRTQNTEAFF.

The rearrangement joins TRBV7-9 to TRBJ1-1, with 7 bases identical to TRBD1. Germline CDR1 SEHNR, CDR2 FQNEAQ (reference sequence). The trim removed 5 bases at V and 8 bases at J, leaving 2 bases unmatched. This CDR3 is 11 amino acids long. CDR3 region: CASSVGQEAFF. The CDR3 nucleotides read TGTGCCAGCAGCGTGGGACAGGAAGCTTTCTTT.

This clone turned up a few times. The chain combines TRBV27 with TRBJ1-5; D might be TRBD1 (5 bases). Germline loops: CDR1 MNHEY, CDR2 SMNVEV (reference sequence). V was pared by 4 bases and J by 3 bases, with 7 bases between. The CDR3 is 13 residues long. CDR3 nucleotide sequence: TGTGCCAGCAGTTGGGACCCCAATCAGCCCCAGCATTTT. Its translation: CASSWDPNQPQHF.

A few counts support this clone. This sequence joins TRBV19 and TRBJ2-4; D is ambiguous. V was cut by 3 bases and J by 8 bases, with 5 bases left in between. This CDR3 comprises 11 residues. CDR1 is LNHDA and CDR2 is SQIVND in the germline V gene (reference sequence). DNA for the CDR3: TGTGCCAGTAGTATTAACGACATTCAGTACTTC. Residues: CASSINDIQYF.

V usage is TRBV2 and J usage is TRBJ2-3; 7 bases line up with TRBD2. In germline, CDR1 is SNHLY, CDR2 FYNNEI. Unmatched junction bases numbered 7, after V lost 8 bases and J lost 2 bases. The CDR3 spans 14 residues. In DNA form, the CDR3 reads TGTGCCAGCGGGGGAGGGGTTAACACAGATACGCAGTATTTT. It yields the protein CASGGGVNTDTQYF.

With respect to this clone: One end of the junction does not line up with germline, which may come from a read error. V is TRBV7-7 and J is TRBJ1-1; 7 bases are a match to TRBD1. Germline-derived CDR1 and CDR2 are SSHAT and FNYEAQ (reference sequence). This CDR3 comprises 14 residues. The CDR3 sequence is CASSPLEGATEAFF. The CDR3 DNA reads TGTGCTAGCAGCCCCCTAGAGGGGGCTACTGAAGCTTTCTTT.

The rearrangement uses TRBV7-2 and TRBJ1-2, with no clear D. There are 12 residues in the CDR3. Looked up from germline, CDR1 is SGHTA and CDR2 is FQGNSA. Trimming stripped 2 bases from V and 2 bases from J, with 3 bases between. CDR3: CASSLQNYGYTF. CDR3 DNA sequence: TGTGCCAGCAGCTTACAAAACTATGGCTACACCTTC.

J is TRBJ1-1 and V is TRBV6-4; D gene uncertain. Trimming cost V 4 bases and J 3 bases, with 9 bases left between them. Germline V CDR1 and CDR2: MRHNA, SNTAGT. This CDR3 comprises 13 residues. The CDR3 DNA reads TGTGCCAGCAGTGGCACCCGGGACACTGAAGCTTTCTTT. It yields the protein CASSGTRDTEAFF.

The chain employs TRBV25-1 and TRBJ1-2; TRBD1 aligns across 7 bases. The CDR3 has 15 amino acids. Losses at the gene ends were 4 bases for V and 7 bases for J; bases not matched to a gene: 12. Germline V gene sequence: CDR1 MGHDK, CDR2 SYGVNS. DNA for the CDR3: TGTGCCAGCAGTGCGGTACAAGACAGGGCTCTTGGCTACACCTTC. This translates into CASSAVQDRALGYTF.

The chain uses TRBV27 and TRBJ2-1; possibly TRBD1 or TRBD2 for D (5 bases each). V dropped 5 bases and J dropped 4 bases, with 12 bases sitting between them. Germline loops: CDR1 MNHEY, CDR2 SMNVEV (reference sequence). The CDR3 is 14 amino acids. CDR3 amino acids: CASSPGAVYNEQFF. CDR3 DNA: TGTGCCAGCAGTCCCGGGGCAGTATACAATGAGCAGTTCTTC.

As regards this clone: At one end, the junction sequence differs from germline, possibly due to a read error. The chain carries TRBV7-7 and TRBJ2-2; D call uncertain. CDR1 SSHAT and CDR2 FNYEAQ come from the germline V gene (reference sequence). The CDR3 extends over 10 amino acids. The CDR3 bases are TGTGCTAGCAGCTTAGGGGAGCTGTTTTTT. Amino acid sequence: CASSLGELFF. The full variable domain, its missing parts supplied by reference TRBV7-7 and TRBJ2-2, is GAGVSQSPRYKVTKRGQDVTLRCDPISSHATLYWYQQALGQGPEFLTYFNYEAQPDKSGLPSDRFSAERPEGSISTLTIQRTEQRDSAMYRCASSLGELFFGEGSRLTVL.

The chain employs TRBV18 and TRBJ1-1; D may be TRBD1 (6 bases). The ends were cut back, 3 bases at V and 4 bases at J, with 18 bases in the middle. CDR3 length equals 16 residues. The germline V gene encodes CDR1 KGHSH and CDR2 LQKENI. The CDR3 DNA is TGTGCCAGCTCACCCCTGGGGGCGGCAAGGGGCACTGAAGCTTTCTTT. Its translation: CASSPLGAARGTEAFF.

The chain is built from TRBV7-3 and TRBJ2-1; TRBD2 aligns across 8 bases. The CDR3 has 15 amino acids. Germline V gene data show CDR1 as SGHTA and CDR2 as FQGTGA. Losses at the gene ends were 2 bases for V and 3 bases for J; bases not matched to a gene: 3. Here the CDR3 reads CASSLDGTSYNEQFF. The CDR3 DNA sequence: TGTGCCAGCAGCTTAGATGGGACTAGCTACAATGAGCAGTTCTTC.

CDR3 DNA: TGTGCCATCAGCATTTCCCTGGATGTCAACGAGCAGTTCTTC. This codes for CAISISLDVNEQFF. This chain uses TRBV10-3 with TRBJ2-1; D gene uncertain. The V end was cut by 6 bases, the J end by 10 bases, with 19 bases between. In germline, CDR1 is ENHRY, CDR2 SYGVKD. The CDR3 is made up of 14 amino acids.

The chain joins TRBV28 to TRBJ1-5; D may be TRBD1 (6 bases). CDR1 and CDR2 (germline): MDHEN, SYDVKM. This CDR3 spans 13 amino acids. Trimming removed 7 bases at V and 11 bases at J, with 18 bases between. CDR3 sequence reads: CASTWGGAGAQHF. DNA of the CDR3: TGTGCCAGCACCTGGGGGGGGGCGGGGGCCCAGCATTTT.